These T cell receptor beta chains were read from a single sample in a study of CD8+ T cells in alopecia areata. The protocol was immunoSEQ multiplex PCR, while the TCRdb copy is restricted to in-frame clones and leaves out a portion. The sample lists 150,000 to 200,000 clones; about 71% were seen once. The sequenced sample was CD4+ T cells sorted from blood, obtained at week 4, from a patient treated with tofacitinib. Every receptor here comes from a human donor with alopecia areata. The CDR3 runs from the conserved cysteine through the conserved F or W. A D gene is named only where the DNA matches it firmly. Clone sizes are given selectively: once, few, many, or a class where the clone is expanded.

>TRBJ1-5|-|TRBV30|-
TGTGCCTGGAGTGCACAGGGATATAGCAATCAGCCCCAGCATTTT
CAWSAQGYSNQPQHF
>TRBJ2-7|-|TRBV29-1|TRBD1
TGCAGCGTTGTCACCCAGGACAGGGGCTACGAGCAGTACTTC
CSVVTQDRGYEQYF
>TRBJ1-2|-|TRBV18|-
TGTGCCAGCTCACCCCAACAGGTGCCTGGCTACACCTTC
CASSPQQVPGYTF
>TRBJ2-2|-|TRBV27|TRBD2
TGTGCCAGCAGTTTATCCCCGGGGGGGACCGGGGAGCTGTTTTTT
CASSLSPGGTGELFF
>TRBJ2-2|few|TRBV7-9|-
TGTGCCAGCAGCTTAAGACCAAACACCGGGGAGCTGTTTTTT
CASSLRPNTGELFF
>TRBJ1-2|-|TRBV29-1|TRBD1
TGCAGCGCACCCGTGGACAGGGGGCCCGGCTACACCTTC
CSAPVDRGPGYTF
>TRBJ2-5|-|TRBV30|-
TGTGCCTGGATTACAGATCAGGAGACCCAGTACTTC
CAWITDQETQYF
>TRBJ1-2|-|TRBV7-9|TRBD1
TGTGCCAGCAGCTCGGACAGGGGAGACAGCTATGGCTACACCTTC
CASSSDRGDSYGYTF
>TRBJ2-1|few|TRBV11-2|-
TGTGCCAGCAGCTTCAGGGTTACCCACAATGAGCAGTTCTTC
CASSFRVTHNEQFF
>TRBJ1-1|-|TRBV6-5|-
TGTGCCAGCAGGGGCATGTTCGAGGGTAACACTGAAGCTTTCTTT
CASRGMFEGNTEAFF
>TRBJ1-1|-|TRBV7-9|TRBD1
TGTGCCAGCAGCTACCGGGACAGCAACACTGAAGCTTTCTTT
CASSYRDSNTEAFF
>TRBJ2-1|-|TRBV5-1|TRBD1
TGCGCCAGCAGCTTGTATGGGACAGGCTACAATGAGCAGTTCTTC
CASSLYGTGYNEQFF
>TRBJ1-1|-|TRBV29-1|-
TGCAGCGTTGAGGCAGGCCTGAACACTGAAGCTTTCTTT
CSVEAGLNTEAFF
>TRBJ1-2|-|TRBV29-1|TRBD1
TGCAGCGTGATTCCGGGACAGGGATACGGCTACACCTTC
CSVIPGQGYGYTF
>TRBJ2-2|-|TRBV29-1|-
TGCAGCGTCCCGGGGACCGCGAACACCGGGGAGCTGTTTTTT
CSVPGTANTGELFF
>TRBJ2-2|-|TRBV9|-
TGTGCCAGCAGCGTTACAAGGGCCGGGGAGCTGTTTTTT
CASSVTRAGELFF